A single sample gave rise to the 32 T cell receptor beta chains below, sequenced in a study of Tregs in tolerant kidney transplant recipients (dated by TCRdb to between 2018 and 2020). Library preparation was by the immunoSEQ multiplex PCR assay. As stored in TCRdb, this immuneACCESS dataset retains in-frame rearrangements with V and J assigned. A fraction of the clones does not appear; measured against another copy, unresolved V genes explain less than half of the discrepancy, and the remainder lacks a known reason. This specimen's table enumerates fewer than 40,000 clones. 6.5% to 8% of the sample is taken by the ten largest. Explained via the paper, the time point label denotes: blood sample drawn before combined kidney and bone marrow transplant. The sequenced sample was CD8+ T cells from blood, obtained before the transplant. The receptor source for this set is a human donor who received a combined kidney and bone marrow transplant.

Details on this clone: The observed sequence ends 3 residues before the CDR3 terminus, with the missing tail filled in from the germline J gene. This chain connects TRBV30 to TRBJ2-7; no clear D gene. Trimming shortened V by 0 bases and J by 2 bases, and 5 bases separated the two germline ends. This CDR3 comprises 12 residues. Germline CDR1 is GTSNPN and CDR2 is SVGIG (reference sequence). CDR3 DNA (partial): TGTGCCTGGAGTGTTGAGCCCTACGAG. Translation: CAWSVEPYE. In full, the CDR3 is CAWSVEPYEQYF. The whole variable domain, remainder taken from reference TRBV30 and TRBJ2-7, is SQTIHQWPATLVQPVGSPLSLECTVEGTSNPNLYWYRQAAGRGLQLLFYSVGIGQISSEVPQNLSASRPQDRQFILSSKKLLLSDSGFYLCAWSVEPYEQYFGPGTRLTVT.

Comments on this clone: The sequenced fragment ends 3 residues before the CDR3 boundary, so the rest is inferred from the germline J gene. The J gene is TRBJ2-7, the V gene TRBV10-3; TRBD2 matches 9 bases. The CDR3 is 16 amino acids. Germline V gives CDR1 ENHRY, CDR2 SYGVKD. Unmatched junction bases numbered 7, after V lost 3 bases and J lost 1 base. The CDR3 bases that were read are TGTGCCATCAGTGAATCCACTAGCGGGCTATCCTACGAG. Its translation is CAISESTSGLSYE. The whole CDR3 sequence reads CAISESTSGLSYEQYF.

Concerning this clone itself: The read halts 3 residues ahead of the CDR3 end, with the missing end drawn from the germline J gene. The chain is built from TRBV2 and TRBJ1-2; tentative D call: TRBD1 (5 bases). V shed 2 bases and J shed 4 bases, with 8 bases lying between them. The CDR3 runs 13 residues. The V gene's germline CDR1 is SNHLY and CDR2 FYNNEI. The CDR3: CASSEYRPYGYTF. The CDR3 bases that were read are TGTGCCAGCAGTGAATACAGGCCCTATGGC.

Points on this clone: The CDR3 goes on 3 residues after the read ends, and that part is filled in from the germline J gene. The chain is built from TRBV2 and TRBJ2-2, with no clear D. This CDR3 has 15 residues. Germline lookup yields CDR1 SNHLY and CDR2 FYNNEI. Trimming took off 3 bases at V and 6 bases at J, with 14 bases between the two ends. Here the CDR3 reads CASSESPQAAGELFF. CDR3 DNA (partial): TGTGCCAGCAGTGAGTCACCGCAGGCAGCCGGGGAG. The complete variable domain, with remaining parts taken from reference TRBV2 and TRBJ2-2, reads EPEVTQTPSHQVTQMGQEVILRCVPISNHLYFYWYRQILGQKVEFLVSFYNNEISEKSEIFDDQFSVERPDGSNFTLKIRSTKLEDSAMYFCASSESPQAAGELFFGEGSRLTVL.

Of note for this clone: The CDR3 end lies 3 residues beyond the end of the read and is filled in from the germline J gene. This chain joins TRBV7-6 and TRBJ2-1; 16 bases align to TRBD2. Germline V lookup: CDR1 SGHVS, CDR2 FNYEAQ. The CDR3 extends over 16 amino acids. Trimming at V came to 5 bases and at J to 9 bases, leaving 7 bases not matched to a gene. The part of the CDR3 DNA that was read is TGTGCCAGCAGCCCGGGACTAGCGGGGGGGTCGGCTGAG. It specifies CASSPGLAGGSAE. The full CDR3 protein reads CASSPGLAGGSAEQFF.

On this clone: The read terminates 3 residues ahead of where the CDR3 ends, so the germline J gene completes it. The rearrangement joins TRBV2 to TRBJ1-2; tentative D call: TRBD1 (6 bases). The V gene lost 6 bases and the J gene lost 4 bases, with 18 bases spanning the gap. Germline V gene data show CDR1 as SNHLY and CDR2 as FYNNEI. This CDR3 has 15 amino acids. The CDR3 sequence: CASRIGAGEIYGYTF. CDR3 DNA (partial): TGTGCCAGCAGAATTGGTGCAGGGGAGATCTATGGC.

This CDR3 is CASSAQTGVNTEAFF. The sequenced part of the CDR3 DNA is TGTGCCAGCAGCGCCCAGACAGGGGTCAACACTGAA. The chain combines TRBV7-9 with TRBJ1-1, with 8 bases lining up with TRBD1. The read gets to within 3 residues of the CDR3 end, and the germline J gene fills in the rest. CDR1 and CDR2 (germline): SEHNR, FQNEAQ (reference sequence). V was clipped by 5 bases and J by 2 bases; unmatched bases: 7. The CDR3 extends over 15 amino acids.

About this clone: The sequence runs out 3 residues before the end of the CDR3; the remainder is reconstructed from the germline J gene. This chain uses TRBV2 with TRBJ2-1; 12 bases agree with TRBD2. Germline CDR1 reads SNHLY; CDR2 reads FYNNEI. After removal of 4 bases from V and 9 bases from J, the junction contained 7 bases not matched to a gene. The CDR3 spans 15 residues. The DNA read from the CDR3 is TGTGCCAGCAGTGGAGGACTAGCGGGGTTGTTTGAG. The encoded protein is CASSGGLAGLFE. The whole CDR3 protein reads CASSGGLAGLFEQFF.

Note on this clone: The missing CDR3 end, 3 residues past where the read stops, is filled in from the germline J gene. J is TRBJ2-3 and V is TRBV30, with 13 bases lining up with TRBD2. Trimming cost V 0 bases and J 2 bases; bases outside gene matches: 2. Per the germline V gene, CDR1 is GTSNPN and CDR2 is SVGIG (reference sequence). The CDR3 is 16 amino acids. The CDR3 DNA, read in part, is TGTGCCTGGAGTGTACTAGCGGGGGGGATCACAGATACG. Translation: CAWSVLAGGITDT. The whole CDR3 region reads CAWSVLAGGITDTQYF.

About this clone itself: From the germline J gene comes the end of the CDR3, since the read stops 3 residues before it. The gene calls are TRBV7-9 and TRBJ1-3; a possible D gene is TRBD1 (6 bases). Per germline, CDR1 SEHNR and CDR2 FQNEAQ (reference sequence). V was clipped by 0 bases and J by 6 bases, with 9 bases between them. The CDR3 has 14 residues. CDR3 sequence reads: CASSLAGGVNTIYF. The part of the CDR3 DNA that was read is TGTGCCAGCAGCTTAGCAGGGGGTGTAAACACC. Looking up the rest from reference TRBV7-9 and TRBJ1-3 gives the full variable domain: DTGVSQNPRHKITKRGQNVTFRCDPISEHNRLYWYRQTLGQGPEFLTYFQNEAQLEKSRLLSDRFSAERPKGSFSTLEIQRTEQGDSAMYLCASSLAGGVNTIYFGEGSWLTVV.

Details on this clone: The read ends 3 residues early relative to the CDR3; the germline J gene fills the gap. The chain is built from TRBV6-1 and TRBJ1-1; D unclear. The CDR3 is 14 amino acids. CDR1 is MNHNS and CDR2 is SASEGT in the germline V gene. The ends were cut back, 3 bases at V and 1 base at J, with 9 bases in the middle. CDR3 loop: CASSDYSSNTEAFF. The covered CDR3 bases are TGTGCCAGCAGTGACTATTCTTCGAACACTGAA.

On this clone itself: Sequencing ends 3 residues short of the CDR3 end; the germline J gene provides the rest. The same CDR3 arises from other DNA sequences in this sample as well. V usage is TRBV19 and J usage is TRBJ1-1; 7 bases map to TRBD1. Germline CDR1 is LNHDA and CDR2 is SQIVND (reference sequence). This CDR3 region has 14 residues. The CDR3 bases that were read are TGTGCCAGTAGTTTTTGGCAGGGGGACGCAGAA. It yields the protein CASSFWQGDAE. Given in full, the CDR3 is CASSFWQGDAEAFF. Supplemented by reference TRBV19 and TRBJ1-1, the full variable domain reads DGGITQSPKYLFRKEGQNVTLSCEQNLNHDAMYWYRQDPGQGLRLIYYSQIVNDFQKGDIAEGYSVSREKKESFPLTVTSAQKNPTAFYLCASSFWQGDAEAFFGQGTRLTVV.

Comment on this clone: The missing CDR3 end, 3 residues past where the read stops, is filled in from the germline J gene. The chain employs TRBV19 and TRBJ2-1, with D possibly called TRBD1 or TRBD2 (7 bases each). Trimming stripped 4 bases from V and 7 bases from J, with 32 bases between. Looked up from germline, CDR1 is LNHDA and CDR2 is SQIVND (reference sequence). The CDR3 loop spans 20 amino acids. The sequenced part of the CDR3 DNA is TGTGCCAGTAGTACCGCAAGGACAGGCCGCACGGGAGGTTTGTTAAATGAG. Its protein is CASSTARTGRTGGLLNE. The whole CDR3 sequence reads CASSTARTGRTGGLLNEQFF.

Details on this clone: The DNA ends 3 residues before the CDR3 does, and the rest of the CDR3 is filled in from the germline J gene. The chain couples TRBV2 to TRBJ1-2; 7 nucleotides align to TRBD1. Unmatched junction bases numbered 9, after V lost 2 bases and J lost 0 bases. Germline CDR1 SNHLY, CDR2 FYNNEI. The CDR3 is made up of 17 amino acids. The sequenced CDR3 bases are TGTGCCAGCAGTGAATGGGAGGGGGCTAAATCTAACTATGGC. This encodes CASSEWEGAKSNYG. From start to end, the CDR3 is CASSEWEGAKSNYGYTF.

With respect to this clone: Read data end 3 residues before the CDR3 end; the end is taken from the germline J gene. The V gene is TRBV19, the J gene TRBJ2-1; TRBD1 aligns across 9 bases. The CDR3 totals 15 residues. V gave up 5 bases and J gave up 9 bases; unmatched junction bases: 11. Germline CDR1 and CDR2: LNHDA and SQIVND (reference sequence). CDR3 sequence: CASSPRDRARVEQFF. CDR3 DNA (partial): TGTGCCAGTAGTCCCCGGGACAGGGCTAGGGTTGAG.

Notes on this clone: The CDR3 extends 3 residues past the end of the read, so its final part is completed from the germline J gene. The V call is TRBV6-2 or TRBV6-3, the J call TRBJ2-2; the match to TRBD2 covers 11 bases. The trim removed 7 bases at V and 6 bases at J, leaving 4 bases unmatched. The CDR3 is made up of 14 amino acids. Germline loops: CDR1 MNHEY, CDR2 SVGEGT. CDR3: CASKLAGAPGELFF. The sequenced CDR3 bases are TGTGCCAGCAAACTAGCGGGAGCTCCCGGGGAG.

Turning to this clone: The read halts 3 residues ahead of the CDR3 end, with the missing end drawn from the germline J gene. The chain employs TRBV6-1 and TRBJ1-6; the D is unclear. Per the germline V gene, CDR1 is MNHNS and CDR2 is SASEGT. This CDR3 is built from 17 residues. V was trimmed by 1 base and J by 6 bases, leaving 16 bases between them. The CDR3 protein is CASSEDPAAGGNSPLHF. CDR3 bases read: TGTGCCAGCAGTGAAGATCCCGCCGCAGGTGGTAATTCACCC.

Concerning this clone: The read ends 3 residues before the CDR3 terminus; that terminus is restored from the germline J gene. The chain combines TRBV2 with TRBJ1-3; D not resolved. Germline V gene lookup returns CDR1 SNHLY and CDR2 FYNNEI. The V end lost 1 base, the J end lost 3 bases, and 10 bases lay between the germline ends. CDR3 length: 15 amino acids. CDR3 DNA (partial): TGTGCCAGCAGTGAAGGGGTGGCGGGTGGAAACACC. It encodes CASSEGVAGGNT. The CDR3 reads in full as CASSEGVAGGNTIYF.

A note on this clone: The read halts 3 residues ahead of the CDR3 end, with the missing end drawn from the germline J gene. The V and J genes are TRBV2 and TRBJ2-1; 8 bases line up with TRBD1. V shed 7 bases, J shed 5 bases, and the junction held 4 bases outside the gene matches. Germline lookup yields CDR1 SNHLY and CDR2 FYNNEI. The length of the CDR3 is 13 residues. CDR3 protein: CASTGTGHNEQFF. The CDR3 bases that were read are TGTGCCAGCACGGGGACAGGCCACAATGAG.

A word on this clone: Sequencing ends 3 residues short of the CDR3 end; the germline J gene provides the rest. The V call is TRBV7-8, the J call TRBJ2-1; a weak D match, TRBD1 (6 bases). Germline V gene sequence: CDR1 SGHVS, CDR2 FQNEAQ. V was cut by 3 bases and J by 4 bases, with 13 bases left in between. CDR3 length: 15 amino acids. The CDR3 sequence is CASSFPAGEYNEQFF. CDR3 DNA, as far as it was read: TGTGCCAGCAGCTTTCCGGCAGGGGAATACAATGAG.

Worth noting for this clone: The read halts 3 residues ahead of the CDR3 end, with the missing end drawn from the germline J gene. The chain carries TRBV5-1 and TRBJ2-7, with D possibly TRBD1 on 5 matching bases. The germline V gene encodes CDR1 SGHRS and CDR2 YFSETQ. The CDR3 runs to 14 residues. The V and J ends lost 7 bases and 4 bases respectively, with 18 bases between them. CDR3 amino acids: CASSEGALFYEQYF. Incomplete CDR3 DNA: TGCGCCAGCTCAGAAGGGGCCTTATTTTACGAG.

As to this clone: The CDR3 end lies 3 residues beyond the end of the read and is filled in from the germline J gene. The chain uses TRBV19 and TRBJ2-7; weak D call: TRBD2 (6 bases). Trimming shortened V by 1 base and J by 3 bases, and 16 bases separated the two germline ends. This CDR3 is 16 amino acids long. Germline V gives CDR1 LNHDA, CDR2 SQIVND (reference sequence). CDR3: CASSIGSRGLNYEQYF. The sequenced part of the CDR3 DNA is TGTGCCAGTAGTATAGGGAGTAGGGGACTTAACTACGAG.

Points on this clone: With the read ending 3 residues before the CDR3 end, the germline J gene is used to fill in that end. The chain joins TRBV6-2 or TRBV6-3 to TRBJ1-6; no reliable D call. The CDR3 length is 13 residues. The V gene lost 6 bases and the J gene lost 8 bases, with 11 bases spanning the gap. Germline V lookup: CDR1 MNHEY, CDR2 SVGEGT. Partial CDR3 DNA: TGTGCCAGCAGATTTACGGCGGATTCACCC. Residues: CASRFTADSP. The entire CDR3 sequence reads CASRFTADSPLHF.

With respect to this clone: Read sequence stops 3 residues before the CDR3 end, and the germline J gene provides the missing end. This chain joins TRBV19 and TRBJ2-2, with D possibly being TRBD2 (5 bases). The CDR3 loop spans 14 amino acids. The V end was cut by 5 bases, the J end by 1 base, with 8 bases between. Germline loops: CDR1 LNHDA, CDR2 SQIVND (reference sequence). The CDR3 spells CASSGRGNTGELFF. The DNA read from the CDR3 is TGTGCCAGTAGTGGACGGGGGAACACCGGGGAG.

Points on this clone: Coverage ceases 3 residues before the CDR3 finishes, and the germline J gene fills in the end. The V gene is TRBV19, the J gene TRBJ1-1; TRBD1 matches at 7 bases. This CDR3 comprises 12 residues. Germline V CDR1 and CDR2: LNHDA, SQIVND (reference sequence). V lost 10 bases, J lost 5 bases, and 7 bases stayed unmatched. The CDR3 sequence: CATQGEKTEAFF. The covered CDR3 bases are TGTGCCACCCAGGGGGAGAAAACTGAA.

About this clone: The CDR3 end lies 3 residues beyond the end of the read and is filled in from the germline J gene. The chain couples TRBV11-2 to TRBJ1-3, with 10 positions matching TRBD1. Germline CDR1 SGHAT, CDR2 FQNNGV. CDR3 length: 15 residues. Losses at the gene ends were 3 bases for V and 2 bases for J; bases not matched to a gene: 1. CDR3 loop: CASSFGTGAGNTIYF. CDR3 bases read: TGTGCCAGCAGCTTCGGGACAGGGGCTGGAAACACC.

On this clone itself: The sequence runs out 3 residues before the end of the CDR3; the remainder is reconstructed from the germline J gene. V is TRBV20-1 and J is TRBJ2-7; 8 bases are shared with TRBD1. The CDR3 consists of 14 residues. Germline CDR1 DFQATT, CDR2 SNEGSKA (reference sequence). With V trimmed by 4 bases and J by 2 bases, 7 bases remained unmatched. Incomplete CDR3 DNA: TGCAGTGCTACCGGACAGGGTGGGGCCTACGAG. Residues: CSATGQGGAYE. The whole CDR3 sequence reads CSATGQGGAYEQYF.

Concerning this clone itself: The CDR3 end is not reached by the read, which stops 3 residues before it; the germline J gene fills it in. The V call is TRBV7-6, the J call TRBJ1-5, with 7 bases matching TRBD1. The CDR3 is made up of 15 amino acids. Germline V gene sequence: CDR1 SGHVS, CDR2 FNYEAQ. V trimming: 1 base; J trimming: 6 bases; junction bases outside the gene matches: 6. Incomplete CDR3 DNA: TGTGCCAGCAGCTTAGGGGAGGGGGCCTTTCAGCCC. Protein product: CASSLGEGAFQP. The CDR3 as a whole reads CASSLGEGAFQPQHF.

Note on this clone: Read sequence stops 3 residues before the CDR3 end, and the germline J gene provides the missing end. The V and J genes are TRBV30 and TRBJ2-3; the match to TRBD2 covers 9 bases. Germline CDR1 is GTSNPN and CDR2 is SVGIG (reference sequence). The CDR3 has 16 residues. Trimming removed 2 bases from V and 4 bases from J; junction bases left unmatched: 10. The part of the CDR3 DNA that was read is TGTGCCTGGAGTACACGTAGCGGGAGAGTCGCAGATACG. It specifies CAWSTRSGRVADT. The full CDR3 is CAWSTRSGRVADTQYF.

Points on this clone: The CDR3 goes on 3 residues after the read ends, and that part is filled in from the germline J gene. The J gene is TRBJ2-7, the V gene TRBV10-1; D unclear. V was clipped by 4 bases and J by 0 bases, with 10 bases between them. There are 14 residues in the CDR3. Germline loops: CDR1 WNHNN, CDR2 SYGVQD (reference sequence). Incomplete CDR3 DNA: TGCGCCAGCAGTGGGAGCAGGCACTCCTACGAG. It yields the protein CASSGSRHSYE. The full CDR3 is CASSGSRHSYEQYF.

Regarding this clone: The observed sequence ends 3 residues before the CDR3 terminus, with the missing tail filled in from the germline J gene. V usage is TRBV6-1 and J usage is TRBJ1-2; weak D call: TRBD1 (5 bases). Germline CDR1 reads MNHNS; CDR2 reads SASEGT. This CDR3 region has 15 residues. The covered CDR3 bases are TGTGCCAGCAGTGAAGAGAGGACATCGGGTTTCGGC. Its translation: CASSEERTSGFG. The whole CDR3 region reads CASSEERTSGFGYTF.

Notes on this clone: From the germline J gene comes the end of the CDR3, since the read stops 3 residues before it. V is TRBV10-3 and J is TRBJ1-2, with 10 positions matching TRBD1. The germline gives CDR1 ENHRY, CDR2 SYGVKD. The V gene end was trimmed by 8 bases and the J gene end by 6 bases; junction bases not matched to a gene: 12. The CDR3 is made up of 15 amino acids. The DNA read from the CDR3 is TGTGCCATCCAGTTCCCCGGGACAGGGGTTGATGGC. Translated, it gives CAIQFPGTGVDG. The full CDR3 protein is CAIQFPGTGVDGYTF.